What follows are 18 T cell receptor beta chains derived from one specimen sequenced in a study of shared clonotypes between healthy human individuals. TCRdb's table, derived via immunoSEQ multiplex PCR, lists solely in-frame clones and lacks some. The repertoire has about 2.4 million clones, roughly nine tenths of them found once; the top ten carry about 0.13%. Sample: naive CD4+ T cells sorted from blood. Sample subset: CD45RA+ positively selected. These receptors all come from a man aged 18 to 35 in good health.

The chain is built from TRBV27 and TRBJ2-7, with D unresolved. Germline lookup yields CDR1 MNHEY and CDR2 SMNVEV (reference sequence). Trimming took 6 bases from V and 2 from J, leaving 14 bases between them. This CDR3 comprises 14 residues. CDR3 amino acids: CASSPDIPTYEQYF. The CDR3 nucleotides read TGTGCCAGCAGCCCTGACATTCCCACCTACGAGCAGTACTTC.

This rearrangement joins TRBV10-2 to TRBJ1-1; possibly TRBD1 for D (6 bases). CDR1 and CDR2 (germline): WSHSY, SAAADI. V lost 0 bases and J 2 bases, leaving 10 bases between the germline ends. The CDR3 length is 15 residues. CDR3 region: CASSESFRGNTEAFF. CDR3 bases: TGCGCCAGCAGTGAGTCGTTCAGGGGCAACACTGAAGCTTTCTTT.

The chain carries TRBV6-1 and TRBJ2-1, with TRBD2 matching 7 bases. Germline lookup yields CDR1 MNHNS and CDR2 SASEGT. The length of the CDR3 is 12 residues. CDR3 DNA: TGTGCTGCGCGGGGGACCTACAATGAGCAGTTCTTC. This translates into CAARGTYNEQFF.

V and J are TRBV9 and TRBJ2-3, with TRBD2 identical over 9 bases. V dropped 3 bases and J dropped 6; count of bases not matched to a gene: 11. Per germline, CDR1 SGDLS and CDR2 YYNGEE. The CDR3 has 16 amino acids. CDR3 bases: TGTGCCAGCAGCGCCCGAAGACTAGCGGATGGGGATACGCAGTATTTT. Protein: CASSARRLADGDTQYF.

This chain uses TRBV10-3 with TRBJ2-2; no clear D. From germline, CDR1 is ENHRY and CDR2 SYGVKD. The CDR3 spans 15 residues. Trimming removed 3 bases from V and 4 bases from J, with 12 bases in between. CDR3 in DNA: TGTGCCATCAGTGATCTACTGATGCCCACCGGGGAGCTGTTTTTT. Translated: CAISDLLMPTGELFF.

Details on this clone: Other nucleotide sequences in the sample specify the same CDR3. The rearrangement uses TRBV18 and TRBJ2-5; D ambiguous. Germline values: CDR1 KGHSH, CDR2 LQKENI. Trimming removed 3 bases at V and 1 base at J, with 9 bases between. This CDR3 has 14 amino acids. The CDR3 DNA sequence: TGTGCCAGCTCACCCGGACGGCTCCAAGAGACCCAGTACTTC. Translation: CASSPGRLQETQYF.

The chain links TRBV18 to TRBJ1-1; weak D call: TRBD1 (6 bases). Germline V gene sequence: CDR1 KGHSH, CDR2 LQKENI. This CDR3 region has 15 residues. The V end lost 2 bases, the J end lost 5 bases, and 15 bases lay between the germline ends. The CDR3 DNA is TGTGCCAGCTCACCAACAGGGACCCCTGATACTGAAGCTTTCTTT. Residues: CASSPTGTPDTEAFF.

Concerning this clone itself: Other DNA sequences in this specimen translate into the identical CDR3. The chain recombines TRBV7-2 with TRBJ2-1; D is uncertain. With 3 bases removed from V and 9 bases from J, the gap between germline ends came to 6 bases. The CDR3 runs 11 residues. Germline CDR1 and CDR2: SGHTA and FQGNSA. The CDR3 here is CASSLGVEQFF. For the CDR3, the DNA is TGTGCCAGCAGCTTGGGTGTTGAGCAGTTCTTC.

The V and J genes are TRBV4-1 and TRBJ2-7; D tentatively reads TRBD1 or TRBD2 (5 bases each). Germline CDR1 reads MGHRA; CDR2 reads YSYEKL. The CDR3 runs 15 residues. Trimming removed 5 bases from V and 2 bases from J, with 16 bases in between. This chain's CDR3 is CASSSPGTPPYEQYF. CDR3 coding DNA: TGCGCCAGCAGCTCTCCCGGGACGCCGCCCTACGAGCAGTACTTC.

V and J are TRBV19 and TRBJ2-1; D uncertain. The length of the CDR3 is 14 residues. Trimming pared 1 base from V and 4 bases from J, leaving 8 bases between. The germline V gene has CDR1 LNHDA and CDR2 SQIVND (reference sequence). CDR3: CASSIVASYNEQFF. DNA for the CDR3: TGTGCCAGTAGTATAGTAGCTTCTTACAATGAGCAGTTCTTC.

This clone was counted many times. The chain links TRBV19 to TRBJ2-1; 9 nucleotides match TRBD1. This CDR3 is 16 amino acids long. Trimming at V came to 6 bases and at J to 2 bases, leaving 8 bases not matched to a gene. Germline CDR1 reads LNHDA; CDR2 reads SQIVND (reference sequence). In nucleotides, the CDR3 is TGTGCCAGTAGCAACACCGGGACAGGGCCCTACAATGAGCAGTTCTTC. As protein: CASSNTGTGPYNEQFF.

This clone was seen only once. The CDR3: CATSRGSAGAYNEQFF. The CDR3 nucleotides are TGTGCCACCAGCAGAGGTAGCGCGGGAGCCTACAATGAGCAGTTCTTC. The V and J genes are TRBV15 and TRBJ2-1, with 7 bases fitting TRBD2. The CDR3 is 16 residues long. V dropped 1 base and J dropped 2; count of bases not matched to a gene: 5. The V gene's germline CDR1 is LNHNV and CDR2 YYDKDF (reference sequence).

The rearrangement uses TRBV5-4 and TRBJ2-7; D is possibly TRBD2 (6 bases). Germline assignment: CDR1 SGHNT and CDR2 YYREEE (reference sequence). The CDR3 totals 15 residues. V was shortened by 3 bases and J by 2 bases, with 15 bases between the two germline ends. CDR3 region: CASSSPGLGAYEQYF. The DNA of the CDR3 is TGTGCCAGCAGCTCACCGGGACTTGGGGCCTACGAGCAGTACTTC.

V is TRBV28 and J is TRBJ1-6; possibly TRBD1 for D (5 bases). The CDR3 has 13 residues. Germline CDR1 is MDHEN and CDR2 is SYDVKM. CDR3 in DNA: TGTGTCGCGAGAGGGGTATCCGGTTCACCCCTCCACTTT. Protein: CVARGVSGSPLHF.

This clone was detected only once. The chain couples TRBV5-1 to TRBJ2-5; 8 nucleotides agree with TRBD1. CDR1 is SGHRS and CDR2 is YFSETQ in the germline V gene. V trimming: 4 bases; J trimming: 5 bases; junction bases outside the gene matches: 10. This CDR3 contains 15 residues. CDR3 sequence: CASSPSPGGSETQYF. CDR3 coding DNA: TGCGCCAGCAGCCCGAGCCCAGGGGGCTCGGAGACCCAGTACTTC.

This chain uses TRBV7-2 with TRBJ2-7; D is unclear. V gave up 1 base and J gave up 7 bases, with 14 bases separating them. Germline V lookup: CDR1 SGHTA, CDR2 FQGNSA. This CDR3 comprises 14 residues. The CDR3 protein is CASSLVPVGREQYF. The CDR3, as DNA: TGTGCCAGCAGCTTAGTCCCCGTGGGAAGGGAGCAGTACTTC.

The chain couples TRBV30 to TRBJ1-6; D call uncertain. Per the germline V gene, CDR1 is GTSNPN and CDR2 is SVGIG (reference sequence). Trimming removed 0 bases from V and 10 bases from J, with 10 bases in between. The CDR3 sequence is 13 residues long. The DNA for the CDR3 is TGTGCCTGGAGTGTAAATTTACAATCACCCCTCCACTTT. The encoded protein is CAWSVNLQSPLHF. Drawing the rest from reference TRBV30 and TRBJ1-6, the complete variable domain is SQTIHQWPATLVQPVGSPLSLECTVEGTSNPNLYWYRQAAGRGLQLLFYSVGIGQISSEVPQNLSASRPQDRQFILSSKKLLLSDSGFYLCAWSVNLQSPLHFGNGTRLTVT.

The chain uses TRBV27 and TRBJ2-3; D gene ambiguous. The CDR3 totals 15 residues. V lost 1 base and J 0 bases, leaving 8 bases between the germline ends. Germline lookup yields CDR1 MNHEY and CDR2 SMNVEV (reference sequence). CDR3 sequence (DNA): TGTGCCAGCAGTTTATTGGGCAGGAGCACAGATACGCAGTATTTT. It is translated as CASSLLGRSTDTQYF.